This entry features one T cell receptor (beta chain) sequence. No antigen is known for it. Base qualities are not recorded, but no much larger clone differs from it by a single base. These data belong to a study of shared clonotypes between healthy human individuals (dated by TCRdb to about 2020). For the study in its entirety: The cohort included a few men and a couple of women between 18 and 49 years of age. Per donor, leukapheresis produced somewhere between about 0.94 and 10 billion PBMCs. Libraries were prepared and TCR repertoires were sequenced by different laboratories using diverse techniques, in order to increase sequencing depth and limit assay-specific biases. To estimate repertoire size and how much clonotypes are shared between individuals, the study performed deep sequencing of blood TCR repertoires from about 5 healthy adults. What the study reported, not specific to this receptor: Because the study included only a small number of donors, the genetic and exposure-history diversity represented was limited. Sampling was limited to blood, and TCR repertoires in tissue likely differ from TCR repertoires in blood. Based on pairwise subsampling, the degree of clonotype sharing among donors was expected to be affected by sequencing depth.

The donors were healthy, HIV-negative adults who had no recently reported acute infections or vaccinations. Only Caucasian adults living in Nashville, Tennessee, USA were represented among the donors. For unsorted samples, tens of millions of PBMCs were counted, and genomic DNA was extracted using the QIAamp DNA Blood Mini kit. Blood was obtained by leukapheresis, after which PBMCs were separated by Ficoll-Histopaque density gradient centrifugation and cryopreserved in liquid nitrogen vapor phase. Its CDR3 holds 14 amino acids, cysteine through phenylalanine. Of all the DNA, just the CDR3 is kept, 42 bases in frame from base 1. From the germline V gene, CDR1 is SGHDT and CDR2 is YYEEEE. V is shortened by 0 bases, J by 10 bases, and the region joining them spans 17 bases. TCR CDR3 regions were amplified from genomic DNA by multiplex PCR using the deep immunoSEQ assay. For each cell subset, the extracted genomic DNA was distributed evenly across all wells of several immunoSEQ 96-well plates, and each plate served as one replicate. For unsorted PBMC, each replicate PCR was loaded with approximately 320 ng genomic DNA, equivalent to 25,000 to 35,000 T cell genomes. Unsorted PBMC genomic DNA was sequenced across ten immunoSEQ deep assay plates. The purified libraries were quantified using a Qubit 3.0 fluorometer, sized with a Bioanalyzer 2100, and then quantified again using the KAPA Library Quantification kit. Every immunoSEQ 96-well plate was sequenced on a separate single-read 150-cycle Illumina NextSeq 550 flow cell. Turning to the authors' computational methods: Because the immunoSEQ output held only junctional sequences and lacked quality scores, the filtering could not match the filtering applied to full-length reads. Sequences were annotated with PyIR, a Python wrapper for IgBLAST v1.9, and V/J genes and CDR3 were assigned using IMGT germline references. Any read was removed if the V/J assignment was weak (E-value above 1e-6), the CDR3 was missing, or the read contained stop codons, out-of-frame junctions, or ambiguous translated residues. V3J clonotypes were defined as sequences sharing the same inferred V gene, J gene, and CDR3 amino acid sequence. Percentage overlap between repertoires was computed as shared unique clonotypes divided by the size of the smaller repertoire. Richness of each repertoire was evaluated using RTK rarefaction, the Chao1 estimator, and Recon v2.1 estimates of unobserved clonotypes. TCRdb took over this immuneACCESS table, retaining in-frame rearrangements with V and J assigned. Such tables are incomplete; in checked studies, under half of the missing clones stem from an unresolved V gene, and the remainder is unexplained. The V and J calls and clone size are taken from that table; D and trimming were inferred from the DNA. The sample records 470,000 or so clones, approximately 81% of which are singletons. In total, the top ten clones hold about 12% of the sample.

Sequences were obtained from PBMCs. This TCR was sampled from a woman aged 40 to 50 in good health. Some clones in this sample may be carry-over from other donors' samples. The chain was built from TRBV5-6 and TRBJ2-7, with the D gene not clear enough to name. The CDR3 region: CASSLGHASRPQYF. The bases are TGTGCCAGCAGCTTGGGGCACGCCTCGAGGCCCCAGTACTTC.